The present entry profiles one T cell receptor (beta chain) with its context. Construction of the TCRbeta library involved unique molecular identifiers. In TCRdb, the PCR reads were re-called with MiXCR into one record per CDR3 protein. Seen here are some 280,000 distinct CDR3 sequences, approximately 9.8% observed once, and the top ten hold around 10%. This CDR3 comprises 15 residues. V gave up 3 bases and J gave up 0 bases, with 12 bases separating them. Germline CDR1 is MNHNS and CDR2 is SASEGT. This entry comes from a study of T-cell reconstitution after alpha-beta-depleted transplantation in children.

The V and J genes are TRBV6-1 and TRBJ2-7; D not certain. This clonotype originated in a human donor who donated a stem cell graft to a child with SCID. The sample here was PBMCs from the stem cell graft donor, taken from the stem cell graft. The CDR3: CASSEVSGFSYEQYF. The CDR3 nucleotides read TGTGCCAGCAGTGAGGTGTCAGGTTTCTCCTACGAGCAGTACTTC.